Listed below are T cell receptor beta chains from one sample, sequenced in a study of T cells in localized non-small cell lung cancer. TCRdb's table, derived via immunoSEQ multiplex PCR, lists solely in-frame clones and lacks some. In the table there are tens of thousands of clones, roughly 90% of which are singletons. The specimen was peripheral blood, collected before any cancer treatment. Receptor source: a man between 40 and 70 years old with stage I lung adenocarcinoma. The CDR3 runs from the conserved cysteine through the conserved F or W. A D gene is named only where the DNA matches it firmly. Clone size is given for some rows only: seen once, a few or many times, or a class if the clone is expanded.

>.|.|TRBJ1-5|TRBV18
CASSPGTSNQPQHF
TGTGCCAGCTCACCGGGAACCAGCAATCAGCCCCAGCATTTT
>.|.|TRBJ2-2|TRBV7-3
CASSFGENTGELFF
TGTGCCAGCAGCTTTGGGGAGAACACCGGGGAGCTGTTTTTT
>TRBD2|.|TRBJ2-3|TRBV11-2
CASSLSLGTRDTQYF
TGTGCCAGCAGCCTATCCCTAGGGACTAGGGATACGCAGTATTTT
>.|.|TRBJ2-3|TRBV5-1
CASSFRAATDTQYF
TGCGCCAGCAGCTTCAGGGCGGCGACAGATACGCAGTATTTT
>TRBD1|.|TRBJ2-7|TRBV6-5
CASSYRDSNYEQYF
TGTGCCAGCAGTTACCGGGACAGTAACTACGAGCAGTACTTC
>TRBD1|.|TRBJ2-3|TRBV18
CASSLSGTVGDTQYF
TGTGCCAGCTCATTATCCGGGACAGTAGGAGATACGCAGTATTTT
>.|.|TRBJ1-5|TRBV15
CATSSERDSTQHF
TGTGCCACCAGCAGTGAAAGGGACTCGACCCAGCATTTT
>.|.|TRBJ2-7|TRBV19
CASSIETGSYEQYF
TGTGCCAGTAGTATAGAGACGGGCTCCTACGAGCAGTACTTC
>.|.|TRBJ2-3|TRBV7-8
CASSLQFKSADTQYF
TGTGCCAGCAGCTTACAATTCAAGTCCGCAGATACGCAGTATTTT
>TRBD2|.|TRBJ2-1|TRBV6-1
CASILAGGLHNEQFF
TGTGCCAGCATCCTAGCGGGAGGGCTTCACAATGAGCAGTTCTTC
>TRBD1|.|TRBJ2-7|TRBV5-1
CASSLQGTDEQYF
TGCGCCAGCAGCTTACAGGGGACGGACGAGCAGTACTTC
>TRBD1|.|TRBJ2-7|TRBV18
CASSPGQRSYEQYF
TGTGCCAGCTCACCGGGACAGAGGTCCTACGAGCAGTACTTC
>.|.|TRBJ1-1|TRBV6-5
CASRPGDYTEAFF
TGTGCCAGCAGGCCAGGGGATTACACTGAAGCTTTCTTT
>TRBD2|.|TRBJ2-2|TRBV7-2
CASSHGLAGISGELFF
TGTGCCAGCAGCCACGGACTAGCGGGAATATCCGGGGAGCTGTTTTTT
>.|once|TRBJ2-7|TRBV7-9
CASSSDYPYEQYF
TGTGCCAGCAGCTCGGACTATCCCTACGAGCAGTACTTC
>.|.|TRBJ2-7|TRBV29-1
CSVALTGKEYEQYF
TGCAGCGTGGCGCTCACAGGGAAAGAGTACGAGCAGTACTTC
>.|.|TRBJ2-7|TRBV6-5
CASSDPGLSYEQYF
TGTGCCAGCAGCGATCCGGGCCTATCATACGAGCAGTACTTC
>.|.|TRBJ2-3|TRBV9
CASSVGGQSAQYF
TGTGCCAGCAGCGTAGGGGGCCAGAGCGCGCAGTATTTT
>TRBD2|.|TRBJ2-1|TRBV11-2
CASRLGRPSGSVEEQFF
TGTGCCAGCAGATTAGGCCGGCCTAGCGGGAGTGTTGAAGAGCAGTTCTTC
>.|.|TRBJ2-7|TRBV13
CASSSGVSYEQYF
TGTGCCAGCAGCTCGGGGGTCTCCTACGAGCAGTACTTC
>TRBD2|.|TRBJ2-4|TRBV6-5
CASSYSKGTSKNIQYF
TGTGCCAGCAGTTACTCGAAGGGGACTAGCAAAAACATTCAGTACTTC
>.|.|TRBJ2-1|TRBV4-1
CASSQDPGRVNEQFF
TGCGCCAGCAGCCAAGATCCGGGCAGGGTCAATGAGCAGTTCTTC
>.|.|TRBJ2-3|TRBV9
CASSVGRDTYSTDTQYF
TGTGCCAGCAGCGTAGGGAGGGACACTTATAGCACAGATACGCAGTATTTT
>.|few|TRBJ2-1|TRBV10-1
CASSEDNYNEQFF
TGCGCCAGCAGTGAGGACAACTACAATGAGCAGTTCTTC
>.|.|TRBJ2-7|TRBV6-1
CASSREVTSYEQYF
TGTGCCAGCAGTAGGGAGGTCACCTCCTACGAGCAGTACTTC
>.|.|TRBJ1-5|TRBV5-5
CASSWRGDARQPQHF
TGTGCCAGCAGCTGGAGGGGGGATGCTAGGCAGCCCCAGCATTTT
>.|few|TRBJ1-3|TRBV27
CASSLFSPINSGNTIYF
TGTGCCAGCAGTTTATTCTCCCCGATCAACTCTGGAAACACCATATATTTT
>.|.|TRBJ2-3|TRBV28
CASSLGRTGPTDTQYF
TGTGCCAGCAGTTTGGGCCGGACTGGACCCACAGATACGCAGTATTTT
>TRBD1|.|TRBJ1-5|TRBV5-6
CASSLLTGSGNQPQHF
TGTGCCAGCAGCTTGTTGACAGGGTCAGGCAATCAGCCCCAGCATTTT
>.|.|TRBJ2-2|TRBV29-1
CSVEGNGELFF
TGCAGCGTTGAGGGTAACGGGGAGCTGTTTTTT
>TRBD1|.|TRBJ2-7|TRBV7-9
CASSLMGQATYEQYF
TGTGCCAGCAGCTTAATGGGACAGGCGACCTACGAGCAGTACTTC
>.|.|TRBJ2-3|TRBV7-8
CASSLGLAMADTQYF
TGTGCCAGCAGCTTAGGGCTAGCTATGGCGGATACGCAGTATTTT
>.|.|TRBJ1-4|TRBV2
CASVFAPSERLFF
TGTGCCAGCGTATTTGCCCCCTCAGAAAGACTGTTTTTT
>.|.|TRBJ2-1|TRBV7-6
CASSFRNEQFF
TGTGCCAGCAGCTTTAGAAATGAGCAGTTCTTC
>TRBD2|.|TRBJ2-7|TRBV28
CASSKGLAGGHEQYF
TGTGCCAGCAGTAAAGGACTAGCGGGAGGACACGAGCAGTACTTC
>TRBD2|.|TRBJ2-1|TRBV28
CASSQSSGRASNEQFF
TGTGCCAGCAGTCAATCTAGCGGGAGGGCCTCAAATGAGCAGTTCTTC
>.|.|TRBJ2-3|TRBV9
CASSVVPSDTQYF
TGTGCCAGCAGCGTAGTCCCCTCAGATACGCAGTATTTT
>.|.|TRBJ2-7|TRBV7-2
CASSENVEYEQYF
TGTGCCAGCAGCGAGAATGTTGAGTACGAGCAGTACTTC
>.|once|TRBJ1-2|TRBV5-8
CALYSEGTGRGYTF
TGTGCCCTCTATTCGGAGGGGACGGGTCGGGGCTACACCTTC
>.|.|TRBJ1-5|TRBV30
CAWSVKSNQPQHF
TGTGCCTGGAGTGTCAAATCCAATCAGCCCCAGCATTTT
>.|few|TRBJ2-7|TRBV27
CASSQSRSVTAYEQYF
TGTGCCAGCAGTCAGAGTCGGTCGGTGACAGCATACGAGCAGTACTTC
>.|once|TRBJ2-7|TRBV7-2
CASSLRQVTSYEQYF
TGTGCCAGCAGCTTACGGCAGGTGACCTCCTACGAGCAGTACTTC
>TRBD2|.|TRBJ2-7|TRBV29-1
CSVRSRGLAYEQYF
TGCAGCGTTCGATCTCGGGGACTAGCGTACGAGCAGTACTTC
>.|.|TRBJ2-3|TRBV5-6
CASSLEGEVTDTQYF
TGTGCCAGCAGCTTGGAGGGTGAAGTGACAGATACGCAGTATTTT
>.|.|TRBJ1-2|TRBV6-1
CASSEVEAAYGYTF
TGTGCCAGCAGTGAAGTGGAAGCAGCCTATGGCTACACCTTC
>TRBD1|once|TRBJ2-3|TRBV30
CAWTTGQGLTDTQYF
TGTGCCTGGACGACGGGACAGGGGCTCACAGATACGCAGTATTTT
>TRBD2|once|TRBJ2-7|TRBV19
CASSPGTSSYEQYF
TGTGCCAGTAGTCCCGGGACTAGTTCCTACGAGCAGTACTTC
>.|once|TRBJ2-7|TRBV4-1
CASSPGWVGGRTYEQYF
TGCGCCAGCAGCCCTGGATGGGTAGGGGGAAGGACCTACGAGCAGTACTTC
>TRBD2|.|TRBJ2-2|TRBV7-3
CASSSGTSIGGELFF
TGTGCCAGCAGCAGCGGGACTAGCATCGGCGGGGAGCTGTTTTTT
>.|.|TRBJ1-2|TRBV5-4
CASSPDSGSGTF
TGTGCCAGCAGCCCGGATTCGGGGTCAGGCACCTTC
>.|.|TRBJ1-4|TRBV6-1
CASSEQQVATEKLFF
TGTGCCAGCAGTGAACAACAGGTCGCCACTGAAAAACTGTTTTTT
>.|.|TRBJ2-7|TRBV11-2
CASNQIDRFSYEQYF
TGTGCCAGCAACCAAATCGACAGGTTTTCCTACGAGCAGTACTTC
>.|.|TRBJ2-3|TRBV4-3
CASSQDSAGSSDGIWWDTQYF
TGCGCCAGCAGCCAAGATTCGGCGGGCTCGTCGGATGGTATCTGGTGGGATACGCAGTATTTT